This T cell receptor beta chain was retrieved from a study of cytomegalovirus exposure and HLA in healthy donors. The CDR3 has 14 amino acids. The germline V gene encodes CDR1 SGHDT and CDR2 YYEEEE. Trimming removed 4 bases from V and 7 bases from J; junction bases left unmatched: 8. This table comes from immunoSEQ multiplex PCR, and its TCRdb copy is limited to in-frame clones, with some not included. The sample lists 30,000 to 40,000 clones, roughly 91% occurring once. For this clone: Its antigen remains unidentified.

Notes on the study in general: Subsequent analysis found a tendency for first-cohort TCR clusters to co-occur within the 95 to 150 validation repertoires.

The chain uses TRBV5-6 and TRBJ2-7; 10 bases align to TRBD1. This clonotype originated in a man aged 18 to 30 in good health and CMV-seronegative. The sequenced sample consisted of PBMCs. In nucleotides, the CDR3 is TGTGCCAGCAGCAAGGACAGGGGGTACGGAGAGCAGTACTTC. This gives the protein CASSKDRGYGEQYF.